The next 22 T cell receptor beta chains were all read from a single sample in a study of T-cell reconstitution after alpha-beta-depleted transplantation in children. This sample's TCRbeta library carried unique molecular identifier barcodes. Each CDR3 protein is one row after TCRdb ran MiXCR on the PCR reads. The table has a few hundred thousand distinct CDR3 sequences, roughly a tenth seen once; the top ten hold nearly 5.5%. Sequenced here: PBMCs from the stem cell graft donor, sampled from the stem cell graft. Receptor source: a human donor who donated a stem cell graft to a child with acute myeloid leukemia.

This clonotype was seen at least ten times. The junction departs from germline at one end; a sequencing error may be responsible. J is TRBJ2-1 and V is TRBV7-7; 8 bases map to TRBD2. This CDR3 is built from 15 residues. The V gene's germline CDR1 is SSHAT and CDR2 FNYEAQ (reference sequence). The CDR3 spells CASSPGTRVGNEQFF. CDR3 bases: TGTGCTAGCAGCCCCGGGACTAGAGTTGGCAATGAGCAGTTCTTC.

In its sample, this clonotype was seen many times. The chain has TRBV7-8 and TRBJ1-5; TRBD1 matches at 7 bases. Trimming at V came to 1 base and at J to 4 bases, leaving 7 bases not matched to a gene. CDR3 size: 16 residues. Germline CDR1 reads SGHVS; CDR2 reads FQNEAQ. Written as DNA, the CDR3 is TGTGCCAGCAGCTTAGTCCTAGCGACAGGGAATCAGCCCCAGCATTTT. It yields the protein CASSLVLATGNQPQHF.

This clonotype was counted a few times. The rearrangement joins TRBV20-1 to TRBJ1-4, with TRBD1 matching over 8 bases. Per germline, CDR1 DFQATT and CDR2 SNEGSKA (reference sequence). Trimming took 0 bases from V and 7 from J; bases not matched to a gene: 4. The CDR3 consists of 14 residues. The DNA of the CDR3 is TGCAGTGCTAGAGATACAGGACAGGGTGAAAAACTGTTTTTT. Translating it yields CSARDTGQGEKLFF.

This clonotype was detected ten times or more. The chain recombines TRBV20-1 with TRBJ2-3, with D possibly being TRBD2 (6 bases). The V end was cut by 6 bases, the J end by 4 bases, with 17 bases between. Germline V gene data show CDR1 as DFQATT and CDR2 as SNEGSKA (reference sequence). The CDR3 totals 14 residues. CDR3 loop: CSAIAREVSDTQYF. CDR3 in DNA: TGCAGTGCGATAGCGAGGGAGGTATCAGATACGCAGTATTTT.

The chain couples TRBV7-9 to TRBJ2-5, with D maybe TRBD2 (5 bases). The CDR3 runs to 13 residues. Germline V gene lookup returns CDR1 SEHNR and CDR2 FQNEAQ (reference sequence). V dropped 4 bases and J dropped 0 bases, with 6 bases sitting between them. Here the CDR3 reads CASSSGDQETQYF. CDR3 nucleotides: TGTGCCAGCAGCTCCGGGGACCAAGAGACCCAGTACTTC.

The table lists this clonotype with a few counts. The chain links TRBV5-8 to TRBJ2-1, with 10 bases matching TRBD1. Germline V CDR1 and CDR2: SGHTS, YDEGEE. The CDR3 is made up of 14 amino acids. After removal of 7 bases from V and 6 bases from J, the junction contained 7 bases not matched to a gene. The CDR3 spells CASPRRTGGNEQFF. CDR3 DNA sequence: TGTGCCAGCCCTCGCCGGACAGGGGGCAATGAGCAGTTCTTC.

The chain joins TRBV20-1 to TRBJ2-5, with 16 bases lining up with TRBD2. CDR1 is DFQATT and CDR2 is SNEGSKA in the germline V gene (reference sequence). The CDR3 has 15 amino acids. V lost 5 bases, J lost 5 bases, and 5 bases stayed unmatched. CDR3 coding DNA: TGCAGTGCTTCCGGGACTAGCGGGAGGGGGGAGACCCAGTACTTC. Its protein product is CSASGTSGRGETQYF.

V usage is TRBV19 and J usage is TRBJ2-1; 8 bases match TRBD2. The germline V gene encodes CDR1 LNHDA and CDR2 SQIVND (reference sequence). Trimming cost V 10 bases and J 3 bases; bases outside gene matches: 11. The CDR3 loop spans 15 amino acids. For the CDR3, the DNA is TGTGCCACTAGGGGACCCGGGACTAGCTACAATGAGCAGTTCTTC. Its translation: CATRGPGTSYNEQFF. The full variable domain, with the rest looked up from reference TRBV19 and TRBJ2-1, is DGGITQSPKYLFRKEGQNVTLSCEQNLNHDAMYWYRQDPGQGLRLIYYSQIVNDFQKGDIAEGYSVSREKKESFPLTVTSAQKNPTAFYLCATRGPGTSYNEQFFGPGTRLTVL.

This chain links TRBV6-1 with TRBJ2-2; TRBD2 agrees at 10 bases. This CDR3 is built from 15 residues. J was trimmed by 7 bases and V by 6 bases; bases with no gene match: 8. Per the germline V gene, CDR1 is MNHNS and CDR2 is SASEGT. The CDR3 DNA reads as TGTGCCAGCAGAGCTCTAGCGGGAGAGATCGGGGAGCTGTTTTTT. It translates to CASRALAGEIGELFF.

This clonotype was seen a few times. This chain uses TRBV27 with TRBJ1-5; no clear D gene. The germline CDR1 and CDR2 sequences are MNHEY and SMNVEV (reference sequence). V was cut by 4 bases and J by 1 base, with 5 bases left in between. CDR3 size: 13 residues. The CDR3 nucleotides read TGTGCCAGCAGTTACACGAGCAATCAGCCCCAGCATTTT. It is translated as CASSYTSNQPQHF.

The V and J genes are TRBV6-1 and TRBJ2-3, with 11 nucleotides matching TRBD2. V shed 3 bases and J 2 bases; nucleotides not matched to a gene: 7. The CDR3 extends over 17 amino acids. From germline, CDR1 is MNHNS and CDR2 SASEGT. The CDR3 sequence: CASSEPGLAASTDTQYF. For the CDR3, the DNA is TGTGCCAGCAGTGAGCCGGGACTAGCGGCCTCCACAGATACGCAGTATTTT.

This clonotype was recorded many times. The J gene is TRBJ2-2, the V gene TRBV5-5; 10 bases agree with TRBD1. This CDR3 contains 14 residues. The junction had 3 bases not matched to a gene; V was cut back by 3 bases and J by 7 bases. CDR1 is SGHKS, CDR2 YYEKEE, per germline (reference sequence). CDR3 sequence (DNA): TGTGCCAGCAGCTGGGGACAGGGGAACGGGGAGCTGTTTTTT. Protein product: CASSWGQGNGELFF.

This clonotype was picked up many times. The chain links TRBV5-1 to TRBJ2-7; 9 nucleotides line up with TRBD1. With V trimmed by 0 bases and J by 4 bases, 8 bases remained unmatched. Germline V gene data show CDR1 as SGHRS and CDR2 as YFSETQ. CDR3 size: 16 residues. CDR3 region: CASSLEPTGGGYEQYV. The DNA of the CDR3 is TGCGCCAGCAGCTTGGAACCGACAGGGGGTGGTTACGAGCAGTACGTC.

This clonotype was seen at least ten times. This chain uses TRBV5-6 with TRBJ2-7; D remains unclear. Germline V gene data show CDR1 as SGHDT and CDR2 as YYEEEE. V shed 4 bases and J shed 6 bases, with 11 bases lying between them. The CDR3 loop spans 12 amino acids. CDR3 sequence reads: CASSPGLGEQYF. The CDR3 coding sequence is TGTGCCAGCAGCCCGGGCCTGGGCGAGCAGTACTTC.

V is TRBV5-1 and J is TRBJ2-5, with D perhaps matching TRBD1 or TRBD2 (5 bases each). This CDR3 is built from 14 residues. The ends were cut back, 4 bases at V and 5 bases at J, with 15 bases in the middle. CDR1 is SGHRS and CDR2 is YFSETQ in the germline V gene. CDR3 in DNA: TGCGCCAGCAGCCCCGACCCGGGGCGGGAGACCCAGTACTTC. Protein: CASSPDPGRETQYF.

This clonotype was picked up many times. V is TRBV20-1 and J is TRBJ2-7; D is perhaps TRBD1 or TRBD2 (6 bases each). The CDR3 sequence is 15 residues long. The V gene lost 5 bases and the J gene lost 0 bases, with 17 bases spanning the gap. Germline assignment: CDR1 DFQATT and CDR2 SNEGSKA (reference sequence). Here the CDR3 reads CSAGLTGHYSYEQYF. CDR3 bases: TGCAGTGCTGGACTAACGGGACACTACTCCTACGAGCAGTACTTC.

This clonotype was detected a few times. This chain connects TRBV29-1 to TRBJ1-1; the D gene is possibly TRBD1 (5 bases). V was pared by 4 bases and J by 6 bases, with 12 bases between. This CDR3 comprises 12 residues. CDR1 and CDR2 from the germline V gene are SQVTM and ANQGSEA. CDR3 nucleotide sequence: TGCAGCGTTGGGCAGGGCAGTGCTGAAGCTTTCTTT. Protein sequence: CSVGQGSAEAFF.

The chain carries TRBV6-1 and TRBJ2-7; TRBD1 agrees at 12 bases. Germline V gene data show CDR1 as MNHNS and CDR2 as SASEGT. V was pared by 6 bases and J by 1 base, with 7 bases of the junction left unmatched. The CDR3 covers 16 residues. CDR3 DNA sequence: TGTGCCAGCAGCTCACCGGGACAGGGGGCTTCCTACGAGCAGTACTTC. It yields the protein CASSSPGQGASYEQYF.

This clonotype has a count of ten or more. CDR3 protein: CSAFASGQGPGEQYF. The DNA for the CDR3 is TGCAGTGCGTTCGCTTCGGGACAGGGTCCAGGGGAGCAGTACTTC. The V gene is TRBV20-1, the J gene TRBJ2-7; 9 bases line up with TRBD1. Trimming took 6 bases from V and 7 from J; bases not matched to a gene: 16. CDR1 and CDR2 (germline): DFQATT, SNEGSKA (reference sequence). The CDR3 covers 15 residues.

This chain joins TRBV5-6 and TRBJ1-2; 8 nucleotides match TRBD1. This CDR3 is built from 13 residues. With 1 base clipped from V and 6 bases from J, the junction kept 2 bases outside the gene matches. Germline assignment: CDR1 SGHDT and CDR2 YYEEEE. The CDR3 spells CASSLQGANGYTF. In DNA form, the CDR3 reads TGTGCCAGCAGCTTGCAGGGGGCGAATGGCTACACCTTC.

The sample holds a few counts of this clonotype. This sequence joins TRBV20-1 and TRBJ2-7, with 8 nucleotides matching TRBD2. CDR1 is DFQATT and CDR2 is SNEGSKA in the germline V gene (reference sequence). J gave up 1 base and V 3 bases, and 2 bases lay outside the gene matches. The CDR3 has 13 residues. CDR3 DNA: TGCAGTGCTAGGACTAGCGATTCCTACGAGCAGTACTTC. It codes for CSARTSDSYEQYF.

This clonotype has ten or more counts. This chain joins TRBV25-1 and TRBJ1-1; D gene uncertain. Trimming took 2 bases from V and 1 from J, leaving 5 bases between them. The CDR3 loop spans 13 amino acids. Looked up from germline, CDR1 is MGHDK and CDR2 is SYGVNS. CDR3 nucleotides: TGTGCCAGCAGTGAACACCCGAACACTGAAGCTTTCTTT. Its protein is CASSEHPNTEAFF.